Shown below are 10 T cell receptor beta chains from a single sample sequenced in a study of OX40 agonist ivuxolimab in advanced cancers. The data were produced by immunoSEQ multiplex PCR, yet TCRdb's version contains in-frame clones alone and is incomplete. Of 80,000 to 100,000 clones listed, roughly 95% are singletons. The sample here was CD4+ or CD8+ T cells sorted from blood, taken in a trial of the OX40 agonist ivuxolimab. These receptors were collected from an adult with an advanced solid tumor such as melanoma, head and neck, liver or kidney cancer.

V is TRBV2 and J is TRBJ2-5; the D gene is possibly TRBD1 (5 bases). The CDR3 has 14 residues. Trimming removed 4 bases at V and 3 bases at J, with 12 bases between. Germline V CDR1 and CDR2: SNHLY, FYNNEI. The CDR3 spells CASSARAGKETQYF. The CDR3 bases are TGTGCCAGCAGTGCACGGGCAGGGAAAGAGACCCAGTACTTC.

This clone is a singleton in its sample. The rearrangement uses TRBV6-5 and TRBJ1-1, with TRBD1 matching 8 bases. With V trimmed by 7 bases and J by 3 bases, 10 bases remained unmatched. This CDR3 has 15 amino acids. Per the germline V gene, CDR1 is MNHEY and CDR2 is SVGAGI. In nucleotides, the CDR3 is TGTGCCAGCACCCGCCAGGGGGCCTGGGACACTGAAGCTTTCTTT. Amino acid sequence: CASTRQGAWDTEAFF.

CDR3 DNA: TGTGCCAGTAGGCAAATAGGGGGGGCTGAGCAGTTCTTC. The encoded protein is CASRQIGGAEQFF. The gene calls are TRBV19 and TRBJ2-1, with D perhaps TRBD2 (7 bases). CDR3 length: 13 amino acids. Per germline, CDR1 LNHDA and CDR2 SQIVND (reference sequence). The germline V and J ends were trimmed by 6 bases and 9 bases, with 15 bases remaining between them.

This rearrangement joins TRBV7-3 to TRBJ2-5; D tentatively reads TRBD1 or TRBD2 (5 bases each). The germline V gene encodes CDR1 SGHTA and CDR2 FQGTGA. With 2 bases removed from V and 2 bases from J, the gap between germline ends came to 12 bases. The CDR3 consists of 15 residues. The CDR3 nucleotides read TGTGCCAGCAGCTTATCCGTCGGGGCTCAAGAGACCCAGTACTTC. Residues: CASSLSVGAQETQYF.

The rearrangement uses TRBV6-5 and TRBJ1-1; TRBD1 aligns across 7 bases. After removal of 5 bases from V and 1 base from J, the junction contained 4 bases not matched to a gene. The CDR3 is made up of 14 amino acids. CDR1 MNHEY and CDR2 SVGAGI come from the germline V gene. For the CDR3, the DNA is TGTGCCAGCAGTCACCGGACAGGGAACACTGAAGCTTTCTTT. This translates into CASSHRTGNTEAFF.

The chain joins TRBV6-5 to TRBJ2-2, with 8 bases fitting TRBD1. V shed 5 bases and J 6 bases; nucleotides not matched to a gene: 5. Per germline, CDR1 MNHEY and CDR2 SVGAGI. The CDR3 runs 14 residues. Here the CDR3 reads CASSHFRGPGELFF. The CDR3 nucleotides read TGTGCCAGCAGTCACTTCAGGGGGCCCGGGGAGCTGTTTTTT.

For the CDR3, the DNA is TGTGCCATCACGGGACAGGGGTCCACCGGGGAGCTGTTTTTT. Translated, it gives CAITGQGSTGELFF. This chain uses TRBV10-3 with TRBJ2-2, with 10 nucleotides matching TRBD1. The CDR3 length is 14 residues. Germline CDR1 reads ENHRY; CDR2 reads SYGVKD. V lost 7 bases and J lost 4; bases outside the gene matches: 3.

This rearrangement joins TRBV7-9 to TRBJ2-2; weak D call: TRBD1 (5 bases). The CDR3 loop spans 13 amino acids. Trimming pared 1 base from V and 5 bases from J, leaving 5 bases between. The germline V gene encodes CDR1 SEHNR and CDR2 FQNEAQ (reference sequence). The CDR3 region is CASSLEGTGELFF. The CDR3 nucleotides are TGTGCCAGCAGCTTAGAGGGGACCGGGGAGCTGTTTTTT.

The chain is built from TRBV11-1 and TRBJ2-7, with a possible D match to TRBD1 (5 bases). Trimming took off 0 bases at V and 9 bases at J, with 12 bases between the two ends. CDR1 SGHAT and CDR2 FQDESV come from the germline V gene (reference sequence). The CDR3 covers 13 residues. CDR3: CASSLAGPTGQYF. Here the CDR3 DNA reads TGTGCCAGCAGCTTAGCGGGCCCTACAGGGCAGTACTTC. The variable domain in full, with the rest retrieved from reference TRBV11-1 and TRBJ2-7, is EAEVAQSPRYKITEKSQAVAFWCDPISGHATLYWYRQILGQGPELLVQFQDESVVDDSQLPKDRFSAERLKGVDSTLKIQPAELGDSAMYLCASSLAGPTGQYFGPGTRLTVT.

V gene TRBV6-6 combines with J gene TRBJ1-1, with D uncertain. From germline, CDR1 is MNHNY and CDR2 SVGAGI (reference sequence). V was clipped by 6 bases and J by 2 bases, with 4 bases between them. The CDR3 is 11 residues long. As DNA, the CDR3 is TGTGCCAGCAGAATAAACACTGAAGCTTTCTTT. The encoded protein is CASRINTEAFF.